The clone carrying this T cell receptor beta chain appeared a few times. Its antigen is not known. The data were taken from a study of molecular identifiers for immune sequencing clone quantification. The study's findings and limits: Among effectors, clones above 20 RNA copies held over 97% of molecules; among naive cells, under 1%. Should identical TCR molecules share a barcode, the sizes of highly expanded clones could be underestimated. Detection of one spiked Jurkat cell's TCR RNA reportedly worked in some 980,000 naive cells.

TCRdb redid the calling of the PCR reads with MiXCR, one entry per CDR3 protein. Of about 640,000 distinct CDR3 sequences in the sample, less than 20% were seen once. This CDR3 region has 14 residues. Trimming pared 0 bases from V and 6 bases from J, leaving 12 bases between. In germline, CDR1 is SGHAT, CDR2 FQNNGV. CD8+CD4-CCR7+CD45RA+ sorting gave the naive CD8 T cells. The TCR was taken from a human donor in good health. Some libraries in this study had Jurkat cell RNA spiked in. Sequencing was carried out using naive CD8+ T cells from blood, with Jurkat cell RNA spiked in. Noted subset: FACS-sorted CD8+CD4-CCR7+CD45RA+ naive T cells. The J gene is TRBJ2-7, the V gene TRBV11-2, with D maybe TRBD2 (5 bases). DNA of the CDR3: TGTGCCAGCAGCTTAGATATCGGGGTAGGCGAGCAGTACTTC. This translates into CASSLDIGVGEQYF.